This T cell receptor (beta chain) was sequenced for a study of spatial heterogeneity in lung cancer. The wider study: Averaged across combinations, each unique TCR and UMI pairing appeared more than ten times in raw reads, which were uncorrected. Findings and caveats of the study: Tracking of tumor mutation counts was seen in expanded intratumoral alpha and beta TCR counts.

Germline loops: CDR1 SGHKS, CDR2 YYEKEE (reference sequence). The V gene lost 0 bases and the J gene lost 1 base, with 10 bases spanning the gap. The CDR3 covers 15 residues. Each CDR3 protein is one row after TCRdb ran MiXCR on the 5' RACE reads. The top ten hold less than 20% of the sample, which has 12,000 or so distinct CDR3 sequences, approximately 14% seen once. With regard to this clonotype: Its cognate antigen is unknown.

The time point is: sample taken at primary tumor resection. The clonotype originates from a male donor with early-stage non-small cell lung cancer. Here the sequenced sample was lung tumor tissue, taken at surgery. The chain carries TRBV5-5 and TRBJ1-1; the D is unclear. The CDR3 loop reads CASSLGPRSNTEAFF. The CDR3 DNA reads TGTGCCAGCAGCTTGGGGCCCAGATCGAACACTGAAGCTTTCTTT.